A selection of T cell receptor beta chains follows, all from one sample in a study of blood T cell repertoires in COVID-19. Produced via immunoSEQ multiplex PCR; TCRdb's table is partial and in-frame only. The profile shows approximately 110,000 clones, 85% of them singletons. The sequenced sample consisted of peripheral blood. The source is a human donor in a cohort sampled during active COVID-19. CDR3s include the opening cysteine and the closing phenylalanine or tryptophan. Each record gives: CDR3 DNA, CDR3 protein, V gene, J gene, clone size, D gene. D genes are given only for firm matches. Clone size is given for some rows only: seen once, a few or many times, or a class if the clone is expanded.

TGCGCCAGCAGCCAGACAGGGGGCGTTGAGCCCCAGCATTTT	CASSQTGGVEPQHF	TRBV4-1	TRBJ1-5	NA	TRBD1
TGTGCCAGCAGTCCGACACTGGGGACAGCTGACTACTCTGGAAACACCATATATTTT	CASSPTLGTADYSGNTIYF	TRBV28	TRBJ1-3	NA	TRBD1
TGCGCCAGCAGCCCGGGACAGGCGACAAACTATGGCTACACCTTC	CASSPGQATNYGYTF	TRBV5-1	TRBJ1-2	NA	TRBD1
TGTGCCAGCTCACCGCAGGGCGATTCTAATGAAAAACTGTTTTTT	CASSPQGDSNEKLFF	TRBV18	TRBJ1-4	NA	NA
TGTGCCAGCAGGGAGGGCAATCAGCCCCAGCATTTT	CASREGNQPQHF	TRBV12-3/TRBV12-4	TRBJ1-5	few	NA
TGCGCCAGCAGCTTGGACGGCTCAGGGGGCAATCAGCCCCAGCATTTT	CASSLDGSGGNQPQHF	TRBV5-1	TRBJ1-5	NA	NA
TGTGCCAGCAGCTTATTCGGTAGCGGGGGCCCGAACACCGGGGAGCTGTTTTTT	CASSLFGSGGPNTGELFF	TRBV7-3	TRBJ2-2	once	TRBD2
TGTGCCAGCAGCTCCTCCTCCCCTAGGAGGGGCCGCTCCTACAATGAGCAGTTCTTC	CASSSSSPRRGRSYNEQFF	TRBV7-7	TRBJ2-1	NA	NA
TGTGCCAGCAGTCTCGGGGGGCCCCGGACCTACGAGCAGTACTTC	CASSLGGPRTYEQYF	TRBV2	TRBJ2-7	NA	NA
TGTGCCAGCAGCCCCCAGGGATCTGGCTACACCTTC	CASSPQGSGYTF	TRBV7-8	TRBJ1-2	few	NA
TGTGCCAGCAGCCCATTTGGGGAGGGCGGCAATCAGCCCCAGCATTTT	CASSPFGEGGNQPQHF	TRBV6-2/TRBV6-3	TRBJ1-5	NA	NA
TGTGCCAGCACGCCCGGGACAGGCCGATTTGAAGCTTTCTTT	CASTPGTGRFEAFF	TRBV6-5	TRBJ1-1	NA	TRBD1
TGTGCCAGCAGCGAGGGGGGGGTTGAGTACTTC	CASSEGGVEYF	TRBV2	TRBJ2-7	NA	NA
TGTGCCAGCAGTGAACGCCCCCTATCAGCGACAGGGATCTACAATGAGCAGTTCTTC	CASSERPLSATGIYNEQFF	TRBV6-1	TRBJ2-1	NA	TRBD1
TGCAGTGCTAGTCCGGGACATCGACACGAGCAGTACTTC	CSASPGHRHEQYF	TRBV20-1	TRBJ2-7	once	NA
TGTGCCTGGAGCGGGGTTCGCGGAGATACGCAGTATTTT	CAWSGVRGDTQYF	TRBV30	TRBJ2-3	few	NA
TGTGCCTGGAGCCTCCCGAGGGGGTCCTACAATGAGCAGTTCTTC	CAWSLPRGSYNEQFF	TRBV30	TRBJ2-1	NA	NA
TGTGCCACCTCAGGGGCGATTAATGAAAAACTGTTTTTT	CATSGAINEKLFF	TRBV6-5	TRBJ1-4	NA	NA
TGTGCCAGCAGTAGACAGGGAGGTAATTCACCCCTCCACTTT	CASSRQGGNSPLHF	TRBV7-2	TRBJ1-6	NA	TRBD1
TGTGCCAGCAGTATCCACCCGGTACCTAATGAAAAACTGTTTTTT	CASSIHPVPNEKLFF	TRBV6-5	TRBJ1-4	NA	NA
TGTGCCACCAGCAGAGTGGAGGGCTATGGCTACACCTTC	CATSRVEGYGYTF	TRBV15	TRBJ1-2	NA	NA
TGTGCCAGCAGTCCTAGCGGGGCTCCGTTCCTAGAGCAGTACTTC	CASSPSGAPFLEQYF	TRBV6-5	TRBJ2-7	NA	TRBD2
TGTGCCAGCAGCCGGACTAGCGGTAGCACAGATACGCAGTATTTT	CASSRTSGSTDTQYF	TRBV3-1/TRBV3-2	TRBJ2-3	NA	TRBD2
TGTGCCAGCAAGGTGACAGGGGGCTATCATGAAGCTTTCTTT	CASKVTGGYHEAFF	TRBV11-2	TRBJ1-1	NA	TRBD1
TGTGCCTGGCGAAGGGGGATGCCATATAATTCACCCCTCCACTTT	CAWRRGMPYNSPLHF	TRBV30	TRBJ1-6	few	NA
TGTGCCAGCAGTTATTCACAGGGGTCGATCGGTTCACCCCTCCACTTT	CASSYSQGSIGSPLHF	TRBV6-2/TRBV6-3	TRBJ1-6	NA	TRBD1
TGTGCCAGCAGCGAGAAATACAATGAGCAGTTCTTC	CASSEKYNEQFF	TRBV5-4	TRBJ2-1	NA	NA
TGTGCCAGCAGTGAAGGGACAGGGGTTCAGCCCCAGCATTTT	CASSEGTGVQPQHF	TRBV6-1	TRBJ1-5	NA	TRBD1
TGTGCCAGTAGTTTGCAGGGGGGAAACATTCAGTACTTC	CASSLQGGNIQYF	TRBV19	TRBJ2-4	NA	NA
TGTGCCAGCAGCCCTGGGACAGGCTACGAGCAGTACTTC	CASSPGTGYEQYF	TRBV11-3	TRBJ2-7	NA	TRBD1
TGCGCCAGCAGCGGGGGACAGTCCTACGAGCAGTACTTC	CASSGGQSYEQYF	TRBV5-1	TRBJ2-7	NA	TRBD1